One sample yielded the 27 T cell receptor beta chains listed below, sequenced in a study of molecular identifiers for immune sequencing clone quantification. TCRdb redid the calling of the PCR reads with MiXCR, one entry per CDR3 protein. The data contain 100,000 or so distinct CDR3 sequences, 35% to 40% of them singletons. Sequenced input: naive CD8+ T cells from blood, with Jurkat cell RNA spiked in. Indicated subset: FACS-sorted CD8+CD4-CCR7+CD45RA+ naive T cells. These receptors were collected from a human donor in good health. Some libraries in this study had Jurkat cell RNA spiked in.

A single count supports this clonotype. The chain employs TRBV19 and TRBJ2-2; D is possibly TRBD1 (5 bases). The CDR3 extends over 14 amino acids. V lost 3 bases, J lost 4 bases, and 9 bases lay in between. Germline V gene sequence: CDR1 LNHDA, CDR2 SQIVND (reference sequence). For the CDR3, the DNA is TGTGCCAGTAGTATCGGCAGGGCCACCGGGGAGCTGTTTTTT. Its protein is CASSIGRATGELFF.

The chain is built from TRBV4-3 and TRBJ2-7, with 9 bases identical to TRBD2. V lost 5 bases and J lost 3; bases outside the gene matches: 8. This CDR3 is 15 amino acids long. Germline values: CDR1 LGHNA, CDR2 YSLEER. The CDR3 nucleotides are TGCGCCAGCAGCTACAGGACTAGCGCTAACTACGAGCAGTACTTC. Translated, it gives CASSYRTSANYEQYF.

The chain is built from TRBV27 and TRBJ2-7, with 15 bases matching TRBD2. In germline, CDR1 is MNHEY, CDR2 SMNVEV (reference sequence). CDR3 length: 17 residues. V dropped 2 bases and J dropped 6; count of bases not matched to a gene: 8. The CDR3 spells CASSLPPGLAGGREQYF. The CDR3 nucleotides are TGTGCCAGCAGTTTACCCCCCGGACTAGCGGGAGGGCGCGAGCAGTACTTC.

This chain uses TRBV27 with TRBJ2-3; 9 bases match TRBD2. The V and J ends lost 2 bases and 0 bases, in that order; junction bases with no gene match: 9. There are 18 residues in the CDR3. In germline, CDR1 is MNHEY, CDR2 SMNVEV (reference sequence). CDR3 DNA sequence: TGTGCCAGCAGTTTAGGAGGGCTAGCGGGACCTAGCACAGATACGCAGTATTTT. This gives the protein CASSLGGLAGPSTDTQYF.

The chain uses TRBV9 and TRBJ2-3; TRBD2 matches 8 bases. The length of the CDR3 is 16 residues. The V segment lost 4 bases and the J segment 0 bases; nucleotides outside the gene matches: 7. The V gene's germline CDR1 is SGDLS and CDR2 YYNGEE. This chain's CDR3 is CASSLTGTRSTDTQYF. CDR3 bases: TGTGCCAGCAGCTTAACCGGGACTAGAAGCACAGATACGCAGTATTTT.

The CDR3 spells CASSTPSGTIETQYF. CDR3 in DNA: TGTGCCAGTAGTACCCCCTCCGGGACGATCGAGACCCAGTACTTC. The gene calls are TRBV19 and TRBJ2-5; the D gene could be TRBD1 or TRBD2 (5 bases each). CDR1 is LNHDA, CDR2 SQIVND, per germline (reference sequence). The germline V and J ends were trimmed by 4 bases and 5 bases, with 17 bases remaining between them. The length of the CDR3 is 15 residues.

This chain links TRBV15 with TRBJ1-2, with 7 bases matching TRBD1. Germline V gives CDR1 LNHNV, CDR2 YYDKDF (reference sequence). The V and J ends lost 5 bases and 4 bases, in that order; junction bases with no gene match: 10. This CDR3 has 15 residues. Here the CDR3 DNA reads TGTGCCACCAGCGAGGGGAGGGGGCTTAGCTATGGCTACACCTTC. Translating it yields CATSEGRGLSYGYTF.

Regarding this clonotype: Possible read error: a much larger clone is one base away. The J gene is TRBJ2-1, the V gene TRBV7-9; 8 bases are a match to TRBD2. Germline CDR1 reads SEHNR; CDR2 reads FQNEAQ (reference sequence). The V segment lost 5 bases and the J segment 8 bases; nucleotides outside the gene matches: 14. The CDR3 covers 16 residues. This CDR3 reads CASSDASGSRYYEQFF. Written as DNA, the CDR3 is TGTGCCAGCAGCGACGCAAGCGGGAGTCGGTACTATGAGCAGTTCTTC.

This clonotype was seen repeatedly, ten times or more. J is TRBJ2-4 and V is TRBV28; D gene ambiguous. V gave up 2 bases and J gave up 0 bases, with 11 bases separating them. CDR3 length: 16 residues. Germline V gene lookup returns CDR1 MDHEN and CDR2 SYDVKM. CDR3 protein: CASSLRQLLAKNIQYF. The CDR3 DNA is TGTGCCAGCAGTTTAAGGCAATTACTAGCCAAAAACATTCAGTACTTC.

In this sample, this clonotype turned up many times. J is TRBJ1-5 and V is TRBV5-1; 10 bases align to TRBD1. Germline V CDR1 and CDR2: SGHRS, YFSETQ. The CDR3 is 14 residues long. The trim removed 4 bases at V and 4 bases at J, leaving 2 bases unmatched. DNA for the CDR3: TGCGCCAGCAGCGCGGGACAGGGGAATCAGCCCCAGCATTTT. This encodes CASSAGQGNQPQHF.

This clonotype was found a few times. The CDR3: CASSPGGGETQYF. The CDR3 DNA reads TGTGCCAGCTCACCGGGAGGGGGAGAGACCCAGTACTTC. The chain employs TRBV18 and TRBJ2-5, with D possibly matching TRBD2 (7 bases). The CDR3 length is 13 residues. Germline V CDR1 and CDR2: KGHSH, LQKENI. V was shortened by 3 bases and J by 4 bases, with 9 bases between the two germline ends.

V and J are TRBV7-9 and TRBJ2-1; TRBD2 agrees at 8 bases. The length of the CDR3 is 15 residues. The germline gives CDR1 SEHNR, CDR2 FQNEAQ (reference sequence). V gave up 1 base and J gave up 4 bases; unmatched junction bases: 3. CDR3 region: CASSLGLASYNEQFF. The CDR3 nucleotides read TGTGCCAGCAGCTTAGGACTAGCGTCTTACAATGAGCAGTTCTTC.

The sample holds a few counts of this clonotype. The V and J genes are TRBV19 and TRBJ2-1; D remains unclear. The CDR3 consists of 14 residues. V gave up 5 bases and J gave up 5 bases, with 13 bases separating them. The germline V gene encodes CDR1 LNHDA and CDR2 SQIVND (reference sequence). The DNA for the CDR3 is TGTGCCAGTAGTCCCTCCGCCGGAGACAATGAGCAGTTCTTC. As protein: CASSPSAGDNEQFF.

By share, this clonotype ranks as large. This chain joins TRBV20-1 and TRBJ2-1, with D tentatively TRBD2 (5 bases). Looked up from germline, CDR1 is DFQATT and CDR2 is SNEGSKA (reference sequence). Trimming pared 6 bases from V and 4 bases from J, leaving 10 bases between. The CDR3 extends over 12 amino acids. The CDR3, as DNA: TGCAGTGCCCCCGGGGAATACAATGAGCAGTTCTTC. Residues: CSAPGEYNEQFF.

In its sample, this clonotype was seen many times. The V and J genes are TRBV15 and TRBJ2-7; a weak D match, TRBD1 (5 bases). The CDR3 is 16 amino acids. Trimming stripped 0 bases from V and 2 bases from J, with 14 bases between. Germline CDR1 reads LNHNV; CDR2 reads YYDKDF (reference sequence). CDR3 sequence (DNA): TGTGCCACCAGCAGAGAGGGCCAGGGAACCACCTACGAGCAGTACTTC. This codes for CATSREGQGTTYEQYF.

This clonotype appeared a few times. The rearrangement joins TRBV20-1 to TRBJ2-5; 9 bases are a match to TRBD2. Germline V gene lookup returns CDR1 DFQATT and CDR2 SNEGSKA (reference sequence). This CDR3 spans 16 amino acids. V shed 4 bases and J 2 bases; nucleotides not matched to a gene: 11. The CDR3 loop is CSANLLSGRMQETQYF. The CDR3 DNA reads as TGCAGTGCTAACCTACTCAGCGGGAGGATGCAAGAGACCCAGTACTTC.

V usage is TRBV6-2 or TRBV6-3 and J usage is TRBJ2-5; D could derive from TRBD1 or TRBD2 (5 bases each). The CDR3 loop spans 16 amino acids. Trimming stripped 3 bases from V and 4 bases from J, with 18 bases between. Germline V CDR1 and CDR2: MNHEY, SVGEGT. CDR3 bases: TGTGCCAGCAGTTATCAGTGGTGGGGGAACCGAGAGACCCAGTACTTC. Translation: CASSYQWWGNRETQYF.

Written as DNA, the CDR3 is TGCAGTGCTAGAGATCTTGGGGACGCCGGTAGGGATGAGCAGTTCTTC. It encodes CSARDLGDAGRDEQFF. The J gene is TRBJ2-1, the V gene TRBV20-1; D is perhaps TRBD1 or TRBD2 (5 bases each). V shed 0 bases and J shed 8 bases, with 20 bases lying between them. Germline V gives CDR1 DFQATT, CDR2 SNEGSKA (reference sequence). The CDR3 has 16 amino acids.

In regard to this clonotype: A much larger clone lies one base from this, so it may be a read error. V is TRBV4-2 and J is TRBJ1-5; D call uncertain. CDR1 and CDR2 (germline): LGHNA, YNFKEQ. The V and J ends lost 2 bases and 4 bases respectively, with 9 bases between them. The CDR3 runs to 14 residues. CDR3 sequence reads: CASSQFQTNQPQHF. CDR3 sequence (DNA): TGTGCCAGCAGCCAATTCCAGACTAATCAGCCCCAGCATTTT.

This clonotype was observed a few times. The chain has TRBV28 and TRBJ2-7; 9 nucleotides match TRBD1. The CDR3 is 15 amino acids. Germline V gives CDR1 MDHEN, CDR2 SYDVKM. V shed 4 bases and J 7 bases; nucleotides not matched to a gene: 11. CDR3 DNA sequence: TGTGCCAGCAGTTCCCCACGGGACAGGGACGGTGAGCAGTACTTC. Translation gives CASSSPRDRDGEQYF.

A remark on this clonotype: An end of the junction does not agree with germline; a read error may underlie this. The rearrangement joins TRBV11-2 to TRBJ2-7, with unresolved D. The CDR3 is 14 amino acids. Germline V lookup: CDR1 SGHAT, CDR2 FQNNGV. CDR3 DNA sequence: TGTGCCAACAGCTTCGGTAGTGGAGCCTACGAGCAGTACTTC. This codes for CANSFGSGAYEQYF.

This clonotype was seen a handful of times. In DNA form, the CDR3 reads TGTGCCAGCAGCTCCGGGACTCTGAATTCAGATACGCAGTATTTT. This gives the protein CASSSGTLNSDTQYF. J is TRBJ2-3 and V is TRBV7-9; D is possibly TRBD2 (6 bases). The CDR3 has 15 amino acids. V lost 4 bases, J lost 4 bases, and 15 bases lay in between. The germline CDR1 and CDR2 sequences are SEHNR and FQNEAQ (reference sequence).

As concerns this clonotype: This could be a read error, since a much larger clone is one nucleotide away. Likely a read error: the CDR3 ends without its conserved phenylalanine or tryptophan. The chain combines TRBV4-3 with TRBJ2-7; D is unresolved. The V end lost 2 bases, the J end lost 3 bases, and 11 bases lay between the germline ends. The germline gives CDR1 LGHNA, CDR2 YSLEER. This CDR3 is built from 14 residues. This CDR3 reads CASSQSRTSYEQYI. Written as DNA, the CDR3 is TGCGCCAGCAGCCAAAGCCGGACCAGCTACGAGCAGTACATC.

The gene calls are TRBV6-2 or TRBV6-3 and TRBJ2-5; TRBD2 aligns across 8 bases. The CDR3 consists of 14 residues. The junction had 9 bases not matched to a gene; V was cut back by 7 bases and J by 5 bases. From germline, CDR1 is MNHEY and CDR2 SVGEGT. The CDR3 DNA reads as TGTGCCAGCAAGCCCGGGACTAGAAGGGAGACCCAGTACTTC. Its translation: CASKPGTRRETQYF.

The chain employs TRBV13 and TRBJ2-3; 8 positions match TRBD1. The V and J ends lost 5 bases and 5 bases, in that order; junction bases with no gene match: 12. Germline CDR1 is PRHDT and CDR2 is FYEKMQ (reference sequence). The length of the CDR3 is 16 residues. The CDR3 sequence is CASSPWGQGAGDTQYF. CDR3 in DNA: TGTGCCAGCAGCCCGTGGGGCCAGGGGGCAGGAGATACGCAGTATTTT.

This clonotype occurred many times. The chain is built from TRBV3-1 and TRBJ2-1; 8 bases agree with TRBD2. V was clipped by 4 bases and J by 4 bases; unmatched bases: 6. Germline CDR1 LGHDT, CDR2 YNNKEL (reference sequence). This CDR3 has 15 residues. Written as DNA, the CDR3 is TGTGCCAGCAGCCCGGGACGGGAGGGGTACAATGAGCAGTTCTTC. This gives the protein CASSPGREGYNEQFF.

The CDR3 loop reads CASSVGHNTEAFF. DNA for the CDR3: TGTGCCAGCAGCGTCGGACATAACACTGAAGCTTTCTTT. The rearrangement links TRBV7-6 to TRBJ1-1; a weak D match, TRBD1 (5 bases). In germline, CDR1 is SGHVS, CDR2 FNYEAQ. The CDR3 is 13 residues long. Between the trimmed V and J ends, which lost 5 bases and 2 bases, there was a span of 9 bases.